The 18 T cell receptor beta chains below come from one sample, sequenced in a study of regulatory T cells in long-lasting Graves disease. Time point given: newly diagnosed GD, antithyroid drugs for less than 3 months. Generation of the TCR library employed RNA extracted from PBMCs. TCR beta libraries were built with iRepertoire HTBI primers and Arm-PCR of CDR3 regions. TCRdb redid the calling of the multiplex PCR reads with MiXCR, one entry per CDR3 protein. The repertoire includes about 450,000 distinct CDR3 sequences, 14% of them detected once, and approximately 15% sits in the top ten. These data are also associated with another study on T cells in Graves' hyperthyroidism and ophthalmopathy.

Sequenced here: peripheral blood mononuclear cells (PBMCs), sampled at new diagnosis, from a patient treated with antithyroid drugs. Every receptor here comes from a woman in her fifties or sixties with Graves disease.

This clonotype was seen repeatedly, ten times or more. This rearrangement joins TRBV2 to TRBJ2-3; tentatively, D is TRBD1 or TRBD2 (6 bases each). The V end lost 3 bases, the J end lost 2 bases, and 15 bases lay between the germline ends. This CDR3 region has 16 residues. CDR1 is SNHLY, CDR2 FYNNEI, per germline. CDR3 amino acids: CASSDGGLRHTDTQYF. As DNA, the CDR3 is TGTGCCAGCAGTGATGGGGGGCTCCGGCACACAGATACGCAGTATTTT.

This clonotype was picked up a small number of times. The chain recombines TRBV3-1 with TRBJ1-2, with no clear D. CDR1 is LGHDT and CDR2 is YNNKEL in the germline V gene (reference sequence). CDR3 size: 13 residues. V was clipped by 0 bases and J by 6 bases, with 8 bases between them. The CDR3 region is CASSQDHTDGYTF. CDR3 bases: TGTGCCAGCAGCCAAGACCATACGGATGGCTACACCTTC. The variable domain in full, with the rest retrieved from reference TRBV3-1 and TRBJ1-2, is DTAVSQTPKYLVTQMGNDKSIKCEQNLGHDTMYWYKQDSKKFLKIMFSYNNKELIINETVPNRFSPKSPDKAHLNLHINSLELGDSAVYFCASSQDHTDGYTFGSGTRLTVV.

This clonotype was counted many times. Germline and junction disagree at one end, which may indicate a read error. V gene TRBV7-8 combines with J gene TRBJ2-7; D is possibly TRBD1 (6 bases). This CDR3 spans 11 amino acids. Germline-derived CDR1 and CDR2 are SGHVS and FQNEAQ. The CDR3 DNA is TGTGCCAGCAGCCAGTTGGGGGACACTTCCTTC. Amino acids: CASSQLGDTSF.

This clonotype was observed many times. The gene calls are TRBV2 and TRBJ2-1; 7 nucleotides align to TRBD1. CDR3 length: 15 residues. Germline V lookup: CDR1 SNHLY, CDR2 FYNNEI. Germline trimming cut 8 bases from V and 2 bases from J; bases unmatched to any gene: 9. In DNA, the CDR3 is TGTGCCAGCGGGATGACAGGGTCCGCCTACAATGAGCAGTTCTTC. It encodes CASGMTGSAYNEQFF.

In regard to this clonotype: This may come from a read error, since a much larger clone is one base off. The rearrangement uses TRBV5-5 and TRBJ2-7, with TRBD1 identical over 7 bases. The CDR3 runs 13 residues. V shed 5 bases and J 7 bases; nucleotides not matched to a gene: 9. Germline V CDR1 and CDR2: SGHKS, YYEKEE (reference sequence). The CDR3 sequence: CASRPATGREQYF. DNA of the CDR3: TGTGCCAGCAGACCAGCGACAGGGCGGGAGCAGTACTTC.

This clonotype was seen ten or more times. The rearrangement links TRBV20-1 to TRBJ2-1; TRBD2 is a possible D gene (5 bases). Germline CDR1 DFQATT, CDR2 SNEGSKA (reference sequence). The germline V and J ends were trimmed by 6 bases and 8 bases, with 17 bases remaining between them. The CDR3 is 13 amino acids. CDR3 protein: CSAPRAGGDEQFF. The CDR3 coding sequence is TGCAGTGCGCCCCGAGCCGGAGGCGATGAGCAGTTCTTC.

About this clonotype itself: A much larger clone sits a single nucleotide away, making a read error possible. The rearrangement links TRBV7-9 to TRBJ2-7; tentatively, D is TRBD1 (5 bases). This CDR3 is 14 amino acids long. CDR1 SEHNR and CDR2 FQNEAQ come from the germline V gene (reference sequence). The V end was cut by 1 base, the J end by 0 bases, with 7 bases between. The DNA of the CDR3 is TGTGCCAGCAGCTTAGAAGACAGCTCCTACGAGCAGTACTTC. Protein sequence: CASSLEDSSYEQYF. The variable domain in full, completed from reference TRBV7-9 and TRBJ2-7, reads DTGVSQNPRHKITKRGQNVTFRCDPISEHNRLYWYRQTLGQGPEFLTYFQNEAQLEKSRLLSDRFSAERPKGSFSTLEIQRTEQGDSAMYLCASSLEDSSYEQYFGPGTRLTVT.

The chain uses TRBV12-3 or TRBV12-4 and TRBJ2-7, with TRBD2 identical over 16 bases. Trimming at V came to 3 bases and at J to 0 bases, leaving 11 bases not matched to a gene. This CDR3 is 20 amino acids long. In nucleotides, the CDR3 is TGTGCCAGCAGTTTGGTCCTTCGGGGACTAGCGGGAGGGGGCTCCTACGAGCAGTACTTC. Translated: CASSLVLRGLAGGGSYEQYF.

This chain joins TRBV5-4 and TRBJ2-2; D is possibly TRBD2 (5 bases). V lost 1 base and J lost 5, with 18 bases in between. Germline lookup yields CDR1 SGHNT and CDR2 YYREEE (reference sequence). This CDR3 comprises 17 residues. The CDR3 DNA is TGTGCCAGCAGCTTGTTCCGCGGAGGTCGAGGGACCGGGGAGCTGTTTTTT. It encodes CASSLFRGGRGTGELFF.

Ten or more counts support this clonotype. CDR3 in DNA: TGTGCCAGCAGTCGCCGACTAGGGGTACCAGATACGCAGTATTTT. Protein sequence: CASSRRLGVPDTQYF. The V call is TRBV28, the J call TRBJ2-3; perhaps TRBD2 as D (6 bases). Germline V gives CDR1 MDHEN, CDR2 SYDVKM. Deletions cut 5 bases from V and 4 bases from J, with 16 bases between. The CDR3 is made up of 15 amino acids.

In this sample, this clonotype turned up a few times. The rearrangement joins TRBV14 to TRBJ2-7, with 7 bases matching TRBD1. CDR3 length: 15 amino acids. V shed 1 base, J shed 3 bases, and the junction held 6 bases outside the gene matches. Germline CDR1 is SGHDN and CDR2 is FVKESK. The CDR3 DNA sequence: TGTGCCAGCAGCCAAGGTTTAGGGGGCGTCTACGAGCAGTACTTC. Its protein is CASSQGLGGVYEQYF. The complete variable domain, with remaining parts taken from reference TRBV14 and TRBJ2-7, reads EAGVTQFPSHSVIEKGQTVTLRCDPISGHDNLYWYRRVMGKEIKFLLHFVKESKQDESGMPNNRFLAERTGGTYSTLKVQPAELEDSGVYFCASSQGLGGVYEQYFGPGTRLTVT.

In this sample, this clonotype turned up many times. The chain has TRBV6-2 or TRBV6-3 and TRBJ2-5; 7 nucleotides match TRBD2. Germline CDR1 MNHEY, CDR2 SVGEGT. There are 15 residues in the CDR3. V lost 5 bases and J lost 4; bases outside the gene matches: 10. The CDR3 loop is CASSEHMGGGETQYF. CDR3 bases: TGTGCCAGCAGTGAACACATGGGGGGGGGAGAGACCCAGTACTTC.

This chain connects TRBV6-1 to TRBJ2-1; the match to TRBD2 covers 7 bases. V gave up 6 bases and J gave up 5 bases; unmatched junction bases: 16. CDR1 and CDR2 (germline): MNHNS, SASEGT. This CDR3 is built from 17 residues. CDR3 in DNA: TGTGCCAGCAGGGGTTGGTTGGGACTAAAACGCAACAATGAGCAGTTCTTC. Its translation: CASRGWLGLKRNNEQFF.

This clonotype was seen ten or more times. V is TRBV27 and J is TRBJ2-7; 8 nucleotides match TRBD2. Germline V gene data show CDR1 as MNHEY and CDR2 as SMNVEV (reference sequence). The CDR3 length is 15 residues. V lost 6 bases to trimming and J lost 4 bases; unmatched junction nucleotides: 11. The CDR3 reads CASSPRGSGAYEQYF. CDR3 nucleotide sequence: TGTGCCAGCAGCCCCCGGGGTAGCGGGGCTTACGAGCAGTACTTC.

The chain joins TRBV4-2 to TRBJ2-1, with D tentatively TRBD2 (6 bases). V lost 1 base to trimming and J lost 5 bases, with 12 bases between them. This CDR3 is built from 15 residues. CDR1 LGHNA and CDR2 YNFKEQ come from the germline V gene. CDR3 in DNA: TGTGCCAGCAGCCAAGTTGGGGGGTACCACAATGAGCAGTTCTTC. It translates to CASSQVGGYHNEQFF.

The chain couples TRBV5-1 to TRBJ1-2, with 8 bases aligning to TRBD1. With 2 bases clipped from V and 0 bases from J, the junction kept 3 bases outside the gene matches. CDR1 and CDR2 (germline): SGHRS, YFSETQ. This CDR3 has 15 amino acids. CDR3: CASSFGQGTNYGYTF. In nucleotides, the CDR3 is TGCGCCAGCAGCTTTGGACAGGGAACTAACTATGGCTACACCTTC.

This clonotype was seen a handful of times. This may be a read error, as it is one base from a much larger clone. CDR3 DNA: TGTGCCAGCTCACCACCGCACAATGAGCAGTTCTTC. Translation gives CASSPPHNEQFF. V and J are TRBV18 and TRBJ2-1; no reliable D call. The germline gives CDR1 KGHSH, CDR2 LQKENI. The CDR3 covers 12 residues. V was cut by 0 bases and J by 5 bases, with 2 bases left in between.

The sample holds many counts of this clonotype. One end of the junction fails to match germline, which may point to a read error. The V call is TRBV5-1, the J call TRBJ2-2; D call uncertain. This CDR3 region has 14 residues. CDR1 is SGHRS, CDR2 YFSETQ, per germline. CDR3 DNA sequence: TGTGCCAGCAGCTTAGGGCAGAACACCGGGGAGCTGTTTTTT. Translated, it gives CASSLGQNTGELFF.